These 5 T cell receptor beta chains originate from one sample sequenced in a study of PD-L1 blockade in urothelial cancer (dated by TCRdb to the late 2010s). The method was the immunoSEQ multiplex PCR assay. TCRdb stores this immuneACCESS table with in-frame sequences only. Part of the clones is absent; in the studies checked, under half of the shortfall reflects unresolved V genes, and no reason is known for the rest. The sample data list about 76,000 clones, and about nine tenths of these were observed just once. Under 6% of the sample is in the top ten clones. This sample's time point label indicates: pretreatment peripheral blood. The specimen comprised PBMCs, sampled around atezolizumab (anti-PD-L1) treatment. Source of these receptors: a man between 65 and 79 years old with urothelial cancer.

The chain is built from TRBV13 and TRBJ2-3; D call uncertain. This CDR3 contains 12 residues. V was pared by 3 bases and J by 6 bases, with 7 bases between. Germline assignment: CDR1 PRHDT and CDR2 FYEKMQ (reference sequence). CDR3: CASSFLGDTQYF. CDR3 in DNA: TGTGCCAGCAGCTTCCTCGGTGATACGCAGTATTTT. The whole variable domain, filled in from reference TRBV13 and TRBJ2-3, reads AAGVIQSPRHLIKEKRETATLKCYPIPRHDTVYWYQQGPGQDPQFLISFYEKMQSDKGSIPDRFSAQQFSDYHSELNMSSLELGDSALYFCASSFLGDTQYFGPGTRLTVL.

This clone has a handful of counts. The rearrangement joins TRBV11-1 to TRBJ2-1; 8 nucleotides agree with TRBD2. Trimming took 1 base from V and 10 from J; bases not matched to a gene: 15. Germline V gene data show CDR1 as SGHAT and CDR2 as FQDESV (reference sequence). This CDR3 region has 17 residues. As DNA, the CDR3 is TGTGCCAGCAGCTTAGAAGGAGGCGGGAGGCCCGGATTGGAGCAGTTCTTC. Translation gives CASSLEGGGRPGLEQFF.

The chain employs TRBV18 and TRBJ1-5, with D possibly being TRBD1 (6 bases). Germline lookup yields CDR1 KGHSH and CDR2 LQKENI. CDR3 length equals 16 residues. Between the trimmed V and J ends, which lost 4 bases and 3 bases, there was a span of 16 bases. In DNA, the CDR3 is TGTGCCAGCTCACGGTTTCAGGGGCAGAACAATCAGCCCCAGCATTTT. Amino acids: CASSRFQGQNNQPQHF.

This sequence joins TRBV18 and TRBJ2-1; 15 bases align to TRBD2. V gave up 6 bases and J gave up 8 bases; unmatched junction bases: 2. The CDR3 spans 14 residues. Germline-derived CDR1 and CDR2 are KGHSH and LQKENI. CDR3 region: CASSGLAGGDEQFF. CDR3 in DNA: TGTGCCAGCTCGGGACTAGCGGGAGGAGATGAGCAGTTCTTC.

The chain links TRBV4-1 to TRBJ2-3, with D maybe TRBD2 (6 bases). The germline gives CDR1 MGHRA, CDR2 YSYEKL. This CDR3 contains 16 residues. Trimming took 0 bases from V and 2 from J, leaving 12 bases between them. The CDR3 sequence: CASSQEAGRLTDTQYF. CDR3 nucleotide sequence: TGCGCCAGCAGCCAAGAAGCGGGTCGTCTCACAGATACGCAGTATTTT.